The clone carrying this T cell receptor (beta chain) was seen many times. The data belong to a study of blood T cells in healthy people across ages. On the study more broadly: Through template switching, about one barcoded beta molecule was captured per two T cells, as measured in model experiments.

Germline V gene data show CDR1 as DFQATT and CDR2 as SNEGSKA (reference sequence). The CDR3 spans 14 residues. The V end was cut by 3 bases, the J end by 3 bases, with 12 bases between. Through a sample-barcoded 5' primer and a J-beta primer mix, a second PCR was run for about 6 to 11 cycles. The study obtained at least 2.5 million CDR3-containing paired-end reads from every sample. In TCRdb, the 5' RACE reads were re-called with MiXCR into one record per CDR3 protein. Seen here are around 800,000 distinct CDR3 sequences, about 46% observed once, and the top ten hold around 18%. The sequence was obtained from a man older than 75 in good health. The chain employs TRBV20-1 and TRBJ2-1, with D possibly TRBD1 on 6 matching bases. Sequencing was carried out using blood. The CDR3 sequence: CSARGQGLYNEQFF. CDR3 DNA sequence: TGCAGTGCTAGGGGGCAGGGGCTCTACAATGAGCAGTTCTTC.